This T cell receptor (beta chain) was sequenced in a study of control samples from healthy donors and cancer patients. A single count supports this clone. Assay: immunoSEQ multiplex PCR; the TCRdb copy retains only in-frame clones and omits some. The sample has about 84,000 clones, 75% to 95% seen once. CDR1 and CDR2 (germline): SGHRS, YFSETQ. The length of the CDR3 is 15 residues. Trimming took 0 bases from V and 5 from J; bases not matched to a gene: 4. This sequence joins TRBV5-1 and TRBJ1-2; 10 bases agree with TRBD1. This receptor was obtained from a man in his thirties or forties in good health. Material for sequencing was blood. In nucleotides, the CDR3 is TGCGCCAGCAGCTTGGGGACAGGGGGAGCATATGGCTACACCTTC. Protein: CASSLGTGGAYGYTF.